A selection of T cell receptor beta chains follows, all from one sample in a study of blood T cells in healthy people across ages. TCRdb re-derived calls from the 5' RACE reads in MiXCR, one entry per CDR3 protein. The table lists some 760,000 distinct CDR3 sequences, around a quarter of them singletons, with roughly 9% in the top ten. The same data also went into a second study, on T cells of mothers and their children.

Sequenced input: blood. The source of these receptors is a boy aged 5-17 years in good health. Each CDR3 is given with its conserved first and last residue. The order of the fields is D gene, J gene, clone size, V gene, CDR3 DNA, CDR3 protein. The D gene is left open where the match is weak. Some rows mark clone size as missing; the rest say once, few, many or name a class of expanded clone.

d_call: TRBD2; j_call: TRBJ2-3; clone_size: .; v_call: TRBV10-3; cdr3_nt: TGTGCCATCAGCGGACTAACTAGCGGGGGGCATGATACGCAGTATTTT; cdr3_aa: CAISGLTSGGHDTQYF
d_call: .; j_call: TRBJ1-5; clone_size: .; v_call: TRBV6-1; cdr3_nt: TGTGCCAGCACTATTACGCCTGATAGCAATCAGCCCCAGCATTTT; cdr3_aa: CASTITPDSNQPQHF
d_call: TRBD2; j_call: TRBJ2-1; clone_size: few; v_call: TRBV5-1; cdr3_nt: TGCGCCAGCAGCTTGGCCCGTCTAGCGGGAGGGCCGGGGTACAATGAGCAGTTCTTC; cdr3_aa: CASSLARLAGGPGYNEQFF
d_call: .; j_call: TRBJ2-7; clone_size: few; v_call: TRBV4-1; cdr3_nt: TGCGCCAGCAGCCAACAGGGGCGAAACGAGCAGTACTTC; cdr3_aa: CASSQQGRNEQYF
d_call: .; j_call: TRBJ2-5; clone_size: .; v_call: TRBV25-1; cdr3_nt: TGTGCCAGCAGTAACCGGGCCGAGGGGACCCAGTACTTC; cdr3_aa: CASSNRAEGTQYF
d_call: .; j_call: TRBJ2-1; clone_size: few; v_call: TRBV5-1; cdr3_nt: TGCGCCAGCAGTACGGACAGCTACAATGAGCAGTTCTTC; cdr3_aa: CASSTDSYNEQFF
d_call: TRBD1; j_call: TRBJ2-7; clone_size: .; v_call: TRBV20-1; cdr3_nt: TGCAGTGCGGAGGGACAGGGGAGCTCCCACGAGCAGTACTTC; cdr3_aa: CSAEGQGSSHEQYF
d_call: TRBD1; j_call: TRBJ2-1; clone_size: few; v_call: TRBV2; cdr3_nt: TGTGCCACCCGGACAGGGGGTTACAATGAGCAGTTCTTC; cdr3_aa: CATRTGGYNEQFF
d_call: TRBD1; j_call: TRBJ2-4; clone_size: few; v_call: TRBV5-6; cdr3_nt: TGTGCCAGCGAATCGACAGGGCTAGCCAAAAACATTCAGTACTTC; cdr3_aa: CASESTGLAKNIQYF
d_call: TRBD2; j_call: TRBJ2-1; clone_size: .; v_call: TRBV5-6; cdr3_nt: TGTGCCAGCAGCGGAACTAGCGGGAGGGCCGATGAGCAGTTCTTC; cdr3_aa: CASSGTSGRADEQFF
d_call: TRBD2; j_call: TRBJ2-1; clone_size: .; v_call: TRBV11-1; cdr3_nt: TGTGCCAGCAAACTAGCGGGAGAGTCCTACAATGAGCAGTTCTTC; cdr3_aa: CASKLAGESYNEQFF
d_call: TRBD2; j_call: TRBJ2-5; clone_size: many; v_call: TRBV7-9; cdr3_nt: TGTGCCAGCAGCCCAGTAGCGGGAACAGAGACCCAGTACTTC; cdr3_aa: CASSPVAGTETQYF
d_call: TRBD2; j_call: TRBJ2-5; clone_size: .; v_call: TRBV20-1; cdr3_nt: TGCAGTGCTAGAGATCTAGCGGGAGCCGTGGAGACCCAGTACTTC; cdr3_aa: CSARDLAGAVETQYF
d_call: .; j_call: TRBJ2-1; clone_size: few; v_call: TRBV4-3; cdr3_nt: TGCGCCAGCAGCCAAGAATCCTCATTTAGGAATGAGCAGTTCTTC; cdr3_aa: CASSQESSFRNEQFF
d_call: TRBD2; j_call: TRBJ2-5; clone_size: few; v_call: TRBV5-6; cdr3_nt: TGTGCCAGCAGCTTGGAAGGGCGGGAGGCCGTAGAGACCCAGTACTTC; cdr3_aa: CASSLEGREAVETQYF
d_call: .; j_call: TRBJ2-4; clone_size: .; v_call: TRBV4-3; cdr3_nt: TGCGCCAGCAGCCAAGATAAGGGCGGAGGAAACATTCAGTACTTC; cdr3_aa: CASSQDKGGGNIQYF
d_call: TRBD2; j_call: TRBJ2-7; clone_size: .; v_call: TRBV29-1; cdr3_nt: TGCAGCGTCAAACCACGACTAGCGGGAGGGGGCGAGCAGTACTTC; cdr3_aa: CSVKPRLAGGGEQYF
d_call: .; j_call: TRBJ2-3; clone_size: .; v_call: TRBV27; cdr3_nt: TGTGCCAGCAGAACGACACCTTGGACAGCAGATACGCAGTATTTT; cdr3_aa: CASRTTPWTADTQYF
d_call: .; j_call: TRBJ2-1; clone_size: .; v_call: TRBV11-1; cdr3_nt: TGTGCCAGCAGCTCAAGGGAGAGCTACAATGAGCAGTTCTTC; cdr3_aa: CASSSRESYNEQFF
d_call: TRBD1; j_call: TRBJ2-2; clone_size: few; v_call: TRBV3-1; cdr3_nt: TGTGCCAGCAGCTACCGGGACAGGGGCACCGGGGAGCTGTTTTTT; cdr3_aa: CASSYRDRGTGELFF
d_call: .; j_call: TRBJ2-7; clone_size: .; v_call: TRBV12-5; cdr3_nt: TGTGCTAGTGGTTTGGACCCGTACGAGCAGTACTTC; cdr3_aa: CASGLDPYEQYF
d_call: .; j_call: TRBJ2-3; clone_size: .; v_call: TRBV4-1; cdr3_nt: TGCGCCAGCAGCCAAGAGGGTCCCCTGGGGGAGCGCACAGATACGCAGTATTTT; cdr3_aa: CASSQEGPLGERTDTQYF
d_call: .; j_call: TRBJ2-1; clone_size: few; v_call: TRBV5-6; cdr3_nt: TGTGCCAGCAGCTACCCGAGGGATGAGCAGTTCTTC; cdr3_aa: CASSYPRDEQFF
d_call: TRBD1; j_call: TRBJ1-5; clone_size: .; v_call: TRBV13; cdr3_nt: TGTGCCAGCAGCCTTGGGACAGTTACTAGCAATCAGCCCCAGCATTTT; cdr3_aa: CASSLGTVTSNQPQHF
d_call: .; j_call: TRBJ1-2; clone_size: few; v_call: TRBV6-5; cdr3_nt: TGTGCCAGCAGTTACACAGGGACCGGCTGCACCTTC; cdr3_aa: CASSYTGTGCTF
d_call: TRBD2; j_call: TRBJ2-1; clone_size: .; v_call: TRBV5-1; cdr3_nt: TGCGCCAGCAGCTTGGGACTAGCGGTGGTAAATGAGCAGTTCTTC; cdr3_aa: CASSLGLAVVNEQFF
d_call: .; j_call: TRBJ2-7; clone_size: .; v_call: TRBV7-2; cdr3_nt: TGTGCCAGCAGAGAAGGGGCCGAGCAGTACTTC; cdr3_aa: CASREGAEQYF
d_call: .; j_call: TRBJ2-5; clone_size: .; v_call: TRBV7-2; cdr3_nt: TGTGCCAGCAGCTTGATGCTAAACCAAGAGACCCAGTACTTC; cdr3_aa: CASSLMLNQETQYF
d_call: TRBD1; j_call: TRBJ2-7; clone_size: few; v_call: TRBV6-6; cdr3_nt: TGTGCCAGCAGTACAGGGGGCGACTACGAGCAGTACTTC; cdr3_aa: CASSTGGDYEQYF
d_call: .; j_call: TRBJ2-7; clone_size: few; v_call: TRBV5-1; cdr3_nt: TGCGCCAGCAGCTTCAGTGGTTCGGGGGAGCAGTACTTC; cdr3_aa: CASSFSGSGEQYF
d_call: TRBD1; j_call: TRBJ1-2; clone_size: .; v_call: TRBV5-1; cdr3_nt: TGCGCCAGCAGCCCCGGACAGGGTCACGGCTACACCTTC; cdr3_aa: CASSPGQGHGYTF
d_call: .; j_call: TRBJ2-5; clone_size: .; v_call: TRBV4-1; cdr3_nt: TGCGCCAGCAGCCAAGAGCTGATAGAGACCCAGTACTTC; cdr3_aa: CASSQELIETQYF
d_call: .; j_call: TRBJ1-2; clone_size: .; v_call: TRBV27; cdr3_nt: TGTGCCAGCAGTTTTTCAGGGGTCATCGGCTACACCTTC; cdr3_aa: CASSFSGVIGYTF
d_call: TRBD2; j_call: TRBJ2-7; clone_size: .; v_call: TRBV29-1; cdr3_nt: TGCAGCGCTGGGACTAGCGGGACCTACGAGCAGTACTTC; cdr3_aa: CSAGTSGTYEQYF
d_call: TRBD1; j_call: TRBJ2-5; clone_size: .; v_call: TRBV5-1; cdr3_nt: TGCGCCAGCAGCTTAAGATGGACAGGGGAAGAGACCCAGTACTTC; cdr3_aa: CASSLRWTGEETQYF
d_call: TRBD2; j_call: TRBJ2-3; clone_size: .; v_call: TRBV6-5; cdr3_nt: TGTGCCAGCAGTTACACAAGACCCGGACTAGCCCACACAGATACGCAGTATTTT; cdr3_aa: CASSYTRPGLAHTDTQYF
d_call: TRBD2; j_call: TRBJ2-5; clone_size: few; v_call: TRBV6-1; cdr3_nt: TGTGCCAGCAGTGAGCTAGCGGGAGAACAGGAGACCCGGTACTTC; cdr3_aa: CASSELAGEQETRYF
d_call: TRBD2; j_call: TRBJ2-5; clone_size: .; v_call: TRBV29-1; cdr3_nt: TGCAGCGTCGGACTAGCGGGAGAGACCCAGTACTTC; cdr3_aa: CSVGLAGETQYF
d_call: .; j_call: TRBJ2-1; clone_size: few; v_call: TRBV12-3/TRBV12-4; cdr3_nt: TGTGCCAGCAGTTTTGACAGGGAGCAGTTCTTC; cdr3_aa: CASSFDREQFF
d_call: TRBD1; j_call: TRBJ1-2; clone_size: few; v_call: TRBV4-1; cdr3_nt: TGCGCCAGCAGCCAAGATCAGGGGGCGGGCTATGGCTACACCTTC; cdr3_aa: CASSQDQGAGYGYTF
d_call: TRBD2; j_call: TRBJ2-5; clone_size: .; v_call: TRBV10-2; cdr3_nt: TGCGCCAGCAGAGATCCCGGGACTAGCGGGAGGTGGGAGACCCAGTACTTC; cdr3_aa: CASRDPGTSGRWETQYF